What follows are 11 T cell receptor beta chains derived from one specimen sequenced in a study of T cells in Graves' hyperthyroidism and ophthalmopathy. TCR beta CDR3 regions were amplified from RNA transcripts. First-round RT-PCR with HTBI primers amplified the TCR CDR3 region. TCRdb redid the calling of the multiplex PCR reads with MiXCR, one entry per CDR3 protein. The table lists 400,000 to 550,000 distinct CDR3 sequences, roughly a quarter of them singletons. Sequences were obtained from blood. The receptors originated from a woman aged 30 to 39 with Graves' ophthalmopathy.

This clonotype was detected many times. The chain has TRBV7-9 and TRBJ1-1; possible D gene TRBD1, 6 bases. V lost 7 bases, J lost 4 bases, and 10 bases lay in between. CDR3 length: 12 residues. In germline, CDR1 is SEHNR, CDR2 FQNEAQ (reference sequence). CDR3 sequence: CASNLGGTEAFF. In DNA form, the CDR3 reads TGTGCCAGCAACCTAGGGGGCACTGAAGCTTTCTTT.

The sample holds many counts of this clonotype. The J gene is TRBJ1-2, the V gene TRBV20-1, with a tentative D call TRBD1 (5 bases). CDR1 is DFQATT, CDR2 SNEGSKA, per germline (reference sequence). This CDR3 spans 13 amino acids. Between the trimmed V and J ends, which lost 6 bases and 0 bases, there was a span of 11 bases. The CDR3: CSATGPANYGYTF. The CDR3 bases are TGCAGTGCCACAGGCCCTGCTAACTATGGCTACACCTTC.

This clonotype was seen at least ten times. The DNA of the CDR3 is TGTGCCAGCAGTCGACCGGGACAGGGGGCTTACGCTGAAGCTTTCTTT. Amino acids: CASSRPGQGAYAEAFF. The chain uses TRBV6-1 and TRBJ1-1; 12 positions match TRBD1. The V segment lost 5 bases and the J segment 6 bases; nucleotides outside the gene matches: 10. The germline V gene encodes CDR1 MNHNS and CDR2 SASEGT. CDR3 length equals 16 residues.

This clonotype was observed many times. Here the CDR3 DNA reads TGCAGTGCTAGAAGACAGTCTGAAGCTTTCTTT. It translates to CSARRQSEAFF. The chain recombines TRBV20-1 with TRBJ1-1, with D maybe TRBD1 (5 bases). The CDR3 length is 11 residues. With 2 bases removed from V and 6 bases from J, the gap between germline ends came to 7 bases. Germline V gives CDR1 DFQATT, CDR2 SNEGSKA (reference sequence).

The chain has TRBV20-1 and TRBJ1-3; 9 bases map to TRBD1. The CDR3 is made up of 13 amino acids. CDR1 DFQATT and CDR2 SNEGSKA come from the germline V gene (reference sequence). V was pared by 6 bases and J by 4 bases, with 4 bases of the junction left unmatched. As DNA, the CDR3 is TGCAGTGCCATACAGGGGGCGGGAAACACCATATATTTT. This translates into CSAIQGAGNTIYF.

In this sample, this clonotype turned up many times. The chain is built from TRBV30 and TRBJ1-1; D is uncertain. There are 13 residues in the CDR3. V was shortened by 5 bases and J by 1 base, with 11 bases between the two germline ends. Per the germline V gene, CDR1 is GTSNPN and CDR2 is SVGIG (reference sequence). CDR3 in amino acids: CAWVGRANTEAFF. CDR3 DNA sequence: TGTGCCTGGGTGGGAAGGGCGAACACTGAAGCTTTCTTT. The complete variable domain, with remaining parts taken from reference TRBV30 and TRBJ1-1, reads SQTIHQWPATLVQPVGSPLSLECTVEGTSNPNLYWYRQAAGRGLQLLFYSVGIGQISSEVPQNLSASRPQDRQFILSSKKLLLSDSGFYLCAWVGRANTEAFFGQGTRLTVV.

A word on this clonotype: This may stem from a read error, because a much larger clone lies one nucleotide away. The chain is built from TRBV20-1 and TRBJ1-1; D not resolved. This CDR3 spans 14 amino acids. Germline lookup yields CDR1 DFQATT and CDR2 SNEGSKA (reference sequence). Here the CDR3 DNA reads TGCAGTGCTACAACCATGACAACGAACACTGAAGCTTGCTTT. Protein: CSATTMTTNTEACF.

This clonotype was seen ten or more times. The rearrangement uses TRBV12-3 or TRBV12-4 and TRBJ1-3; unclear D gene. This CDR3 is built from 15 residues. The ends were cut back, 4 bases at V and 0 bases at J, with 10 bases in the middle. This CDR3 reads CASSSYENSGNTIYF. CDR3 nucleotide sequence: TGTGCCAGCAGTTCCTACGAAAACTCTGGAAACACCATATATTTT.

To note about this clonotype: This may arise from a read error, as a much more abundant clone is one base away. The chain joins TRBV30 to TRBJ1-2; D is undetermined. V lost 5 bases and J 4 bases, leaving 14 bases between the germline ends. Germline values: CDR1 GTSNPN, CDR2 SVGIG (reference sequence). This CDR3 has 13 residues. In DNA, the CDR3 is TGTGCCTGGCTGACACCCGCCCGCTATGGCTACACCTTC. It specifies CAWLTPARYGYTF. Filled out from reference TRBV30 and TRBJ1-2, the complete variable domain reads SQTIHQWPATLVQPVGSPLSLECTVEGTSNPNLYWYRQAAGRGLQLLFYSVGIGQISSEVPQNLSASRPQDRQFILSSKKLLLSDSGFYLCAWLTPARYGYTFGSGTRLTVV.

This clonotype appeared many times. The chain links TRBV2 to TRBJ1-5; D call uncertain. Trimming cost V 5 bases and J 4 bases, with 9 bases left between them. The CDR3 is 13 amino acids. In germline, CDR1 is SNHLY, CDR2 FYNNEI. The CDR3: CASSPGYNQPQHF. The DNA of the CDR3 is TGTGCCAGCAGTCCGGGTTATAATCAGCCCCAGCATTTT.

This clonotype was seen repeatedly, ten times or more. The rearrangement links TRBV6-5 to TRBJ1-1, with D possibly TRBD1 on 5 matching bases. Deletions cut 7 bases from V and 5 bases from J, with 11 bases between. The CDR3 spans 12 residues. Looked up from germline, CDR1 is MNHEY and CDR2 is SVGAGI. CDR3 in amino acids: CASNHRGTEAFF. In DNA, the CDR3 is TGTGCCAGCAATCACCGGGGGACTGAAGCTTTCTTT.